This paragraph reports one T cell receptor (beta chain). What it recognizes is unknown. Germline V lookup: CDR1 MNHEY, CDR2 SVGAGI. V lost 6 bases and J lost 2, with 10 bases in between. This CDR3 region has 13 residues. This entry is derived from a study of T cell responses to AZD1222 COVID-19 vaccine. Background on the study: Samples with a second dose at about 4 or about 12 weeks were pooled together. Study findings and constraints: The peak T cell response came first, and repertoires were sampled only after it. Females outnumbered males among donors, who were mostly white British; clonal diversity was possibly underestimated.

Sequencing used immunoSEQ multiplex PCR; TCRdb keeps in-frame clones, though not all of them. The table has 120,000 to 150,000 clones, about 89% seen once; the top ten hold 5.1%. The V and J genes are TRBV6-5 and TRBJ1-1, with a weak D call TRBD1 (6 bases). The sequencing used peripheral blood, collected on day 0 of AZD1222 vaccination. The receptor comes from an adult in good health. DNA for the CDR3: TGTGCCAGCAGCATACAGGGAAACACTGAAGCTTTCTTT. Translating it yields CASSIQGNTEAFF.